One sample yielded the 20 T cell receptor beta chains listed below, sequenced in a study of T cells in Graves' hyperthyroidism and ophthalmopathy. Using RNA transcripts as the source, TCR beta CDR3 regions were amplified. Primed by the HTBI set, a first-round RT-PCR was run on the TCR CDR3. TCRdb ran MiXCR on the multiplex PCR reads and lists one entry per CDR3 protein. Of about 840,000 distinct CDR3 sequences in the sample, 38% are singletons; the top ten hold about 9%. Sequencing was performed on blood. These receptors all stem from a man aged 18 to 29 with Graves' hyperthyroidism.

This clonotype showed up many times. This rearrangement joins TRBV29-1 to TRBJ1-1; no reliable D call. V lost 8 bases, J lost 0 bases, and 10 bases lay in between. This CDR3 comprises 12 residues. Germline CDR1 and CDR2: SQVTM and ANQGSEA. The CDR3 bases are TGCAGCTTCTTATTAATGAACACTGAAGCTTTCTTT. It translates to CSFLLMNTEAFF. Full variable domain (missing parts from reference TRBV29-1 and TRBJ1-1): SAVISQKPSRDICQRGTSLTIQCQVDSQVTMMFWYRQQPGQSLTLIATANQGSEATYESGFVIDKFPISRPNLTFSTLTVSNMSPEDSSIYLCSFLLMNTEAFFGQGTRLTVV.

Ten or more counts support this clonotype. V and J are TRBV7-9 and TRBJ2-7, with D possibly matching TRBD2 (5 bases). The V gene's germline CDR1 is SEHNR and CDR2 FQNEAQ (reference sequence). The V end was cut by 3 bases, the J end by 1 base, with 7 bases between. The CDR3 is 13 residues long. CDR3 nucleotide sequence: TGTGCCAGCAGCTTCGAGGGTTCCTACGAGCAGTACTTC. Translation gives CASSFEGSYEQYF.

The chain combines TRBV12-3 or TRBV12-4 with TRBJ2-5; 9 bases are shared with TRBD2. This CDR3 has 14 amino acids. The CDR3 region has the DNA TGTGCTAGTCAATTAGCGGGAGAGGAGGAGACCCAGTACTTC. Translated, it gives CASQLAGEEETQYF.

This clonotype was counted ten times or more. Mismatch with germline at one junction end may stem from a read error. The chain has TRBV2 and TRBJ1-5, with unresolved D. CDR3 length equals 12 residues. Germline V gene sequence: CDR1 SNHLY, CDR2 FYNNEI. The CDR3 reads CASCETSQPQHF. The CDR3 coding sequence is TGTGCCAGCTGTGAGACGTCTCAGCCCCAGCATTTT.

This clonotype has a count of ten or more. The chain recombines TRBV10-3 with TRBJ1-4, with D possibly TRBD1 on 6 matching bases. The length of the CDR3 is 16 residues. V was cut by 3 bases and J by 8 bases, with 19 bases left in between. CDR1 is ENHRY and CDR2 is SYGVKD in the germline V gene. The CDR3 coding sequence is TGTGCCATCAGTGATAAACCAACCAGGGGCGAGGAAAAACTGTTTTTT. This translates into CAISDKPTRGEEKLFF.

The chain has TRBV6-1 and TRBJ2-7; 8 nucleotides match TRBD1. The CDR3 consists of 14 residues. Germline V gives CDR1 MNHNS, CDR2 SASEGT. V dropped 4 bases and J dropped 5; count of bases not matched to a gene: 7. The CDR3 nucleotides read TGTGCCAGCAGTGTGGACAGGGAGCTGAACGAGCAGTACTTC. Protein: CASSVDRELNEQYF.

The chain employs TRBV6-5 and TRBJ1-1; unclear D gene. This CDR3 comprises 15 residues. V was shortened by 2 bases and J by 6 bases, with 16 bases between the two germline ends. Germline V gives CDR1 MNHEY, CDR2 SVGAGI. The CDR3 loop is CASSYTGGGNAEAFF. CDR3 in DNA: TGTGCCAGCAGTTACACCGGCGGAGGTAATGCTGAAGCTTTCTTT.

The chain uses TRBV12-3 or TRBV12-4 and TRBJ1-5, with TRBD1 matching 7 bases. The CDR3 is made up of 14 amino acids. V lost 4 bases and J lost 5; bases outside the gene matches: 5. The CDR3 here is CASSWGQFDQPQHF. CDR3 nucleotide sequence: TGTGCCAGCAGTTGGGGACAGTTCGATCAGCCCCAGCATTTT.

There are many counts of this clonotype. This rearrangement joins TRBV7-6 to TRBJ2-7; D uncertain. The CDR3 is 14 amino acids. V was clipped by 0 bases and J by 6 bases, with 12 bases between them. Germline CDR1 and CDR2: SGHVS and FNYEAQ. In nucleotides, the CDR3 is TGTGCCAGCAGCTTAGCCCCCCTCGGAGCCGAGCAGTACTTC. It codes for CASSLAPLGAEQYF.

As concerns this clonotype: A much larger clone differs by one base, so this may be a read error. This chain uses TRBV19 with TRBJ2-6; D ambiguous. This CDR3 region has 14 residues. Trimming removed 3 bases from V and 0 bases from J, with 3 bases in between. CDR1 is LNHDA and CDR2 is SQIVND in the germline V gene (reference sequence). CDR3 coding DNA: TGTGCCAGTAGTATGAGCTCTGGGGCCAACGTCCTGACTTTC. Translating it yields CASSMSSGANVLTF. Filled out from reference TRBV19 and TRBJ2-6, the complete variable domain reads DGGITQSPKYLFRKEGQNVTLSCEQNLNHDAMYWYRQDPGQGLRLIYYSQIVNDFQKGDIAEGYSVSREKKESFPLTVTSAQKNPTAFYLCASSMSSGANVLTFGAGSRLTVL.

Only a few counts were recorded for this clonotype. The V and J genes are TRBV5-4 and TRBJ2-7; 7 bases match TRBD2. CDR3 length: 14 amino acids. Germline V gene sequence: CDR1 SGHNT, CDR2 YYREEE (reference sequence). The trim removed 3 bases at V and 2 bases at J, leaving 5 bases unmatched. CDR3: CASSSPGTTYEQYF. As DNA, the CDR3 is TGTGCCAGCAGCTCGCCCGGGACTACCTACGAGCAGTACTTC.

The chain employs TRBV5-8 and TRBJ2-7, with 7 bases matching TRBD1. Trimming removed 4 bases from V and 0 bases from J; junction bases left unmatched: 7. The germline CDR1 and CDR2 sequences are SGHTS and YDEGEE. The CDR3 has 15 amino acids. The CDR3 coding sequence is TGTGCCAGCAGCCGGGACAGATCAGTCTCCTACGAGCAGTACTTC. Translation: CASSRDRSVSYEQYF. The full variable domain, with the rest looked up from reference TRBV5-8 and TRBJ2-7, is EAGVTQSPTHLIKTRGQQATLRCSPISGHTSVYWYQQALGLGLQFLLWYDEGEERNRGNFPPRFSGRQFPNYSSELNVNALELEDSALYLCASSRDRSVSYEQYFGPGTRLTVT.

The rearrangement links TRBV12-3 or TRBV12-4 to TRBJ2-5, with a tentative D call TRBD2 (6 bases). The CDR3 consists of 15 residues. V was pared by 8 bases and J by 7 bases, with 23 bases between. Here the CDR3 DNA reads TGTGCCAGCCGACCCGGGACTGGAGATCGAGGGACCCAGTACTTC. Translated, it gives CASRPGTGDRGTQYF.

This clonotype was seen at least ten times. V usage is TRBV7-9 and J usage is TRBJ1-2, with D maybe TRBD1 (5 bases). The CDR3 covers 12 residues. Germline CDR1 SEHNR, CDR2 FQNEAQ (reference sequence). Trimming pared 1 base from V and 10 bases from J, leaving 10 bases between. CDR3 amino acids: CASSLGGVDYTF. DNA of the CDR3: TGTGCCAGCAGCTTAGGAGGGGTGGACTACACCTTC.

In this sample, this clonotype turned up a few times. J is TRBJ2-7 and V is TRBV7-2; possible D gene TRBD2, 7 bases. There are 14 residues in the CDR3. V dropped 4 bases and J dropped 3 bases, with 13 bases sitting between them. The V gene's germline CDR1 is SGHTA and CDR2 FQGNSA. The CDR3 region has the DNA TGTGCCAGCAGCTCAGAGGGGGGGTACTACGAGCAGTACTTC. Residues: CASSSEGGYYEQYF.

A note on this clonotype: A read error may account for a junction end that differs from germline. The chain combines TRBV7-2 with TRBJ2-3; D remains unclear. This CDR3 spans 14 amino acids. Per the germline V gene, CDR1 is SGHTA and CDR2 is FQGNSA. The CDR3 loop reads CASSLAPSTDAQYF. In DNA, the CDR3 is TGTGCCAGCAGCTTAGCCCCGAGCACAGATGCGCAGTATTTT.

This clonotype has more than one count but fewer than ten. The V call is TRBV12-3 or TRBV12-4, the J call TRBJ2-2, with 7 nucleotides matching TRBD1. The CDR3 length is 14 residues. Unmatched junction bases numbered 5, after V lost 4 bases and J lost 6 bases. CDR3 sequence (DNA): TGTGCCAGCAGTTGGACAGGTTCTGCCGGGGAGCTGTTTTTT. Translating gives CASSWTGSAGELFF.

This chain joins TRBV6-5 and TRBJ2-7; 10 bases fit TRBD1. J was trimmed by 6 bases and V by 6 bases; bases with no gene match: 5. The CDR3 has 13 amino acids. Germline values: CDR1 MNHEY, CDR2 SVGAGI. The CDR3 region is CASRGDRGVEQYF. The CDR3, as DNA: TGTGCCAGCAGAGGGGACAGGGGCGTCGAGCAGTACTTC.

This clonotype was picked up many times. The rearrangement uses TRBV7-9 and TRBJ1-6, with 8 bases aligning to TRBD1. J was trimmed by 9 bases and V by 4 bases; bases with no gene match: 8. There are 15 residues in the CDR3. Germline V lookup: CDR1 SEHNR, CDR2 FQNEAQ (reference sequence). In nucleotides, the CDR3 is TGTGCCAGCAGCTCACCACAGGGGGTCTTTTCACCCCTCCACTTT. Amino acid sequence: CASSSPQGVFSPLHF. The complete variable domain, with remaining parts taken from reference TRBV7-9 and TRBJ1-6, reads DTGVSQNPRHKITKRGQNVTFRCDPISEHNRLYWYRQTLGQGPEFLTYFQNEAQLEKSRLLSDRFSAERPKGSFSTLEIQRTEQGDSAMYLCASSSPQGVFSPLHFGNGTRLTVT.

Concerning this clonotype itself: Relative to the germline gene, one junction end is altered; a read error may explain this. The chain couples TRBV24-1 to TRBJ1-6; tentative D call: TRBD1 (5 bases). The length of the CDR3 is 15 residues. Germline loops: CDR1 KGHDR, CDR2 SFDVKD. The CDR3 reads CASSDRDWGGSPLHF. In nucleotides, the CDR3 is TGTGCCAGCAGTGACCGGGACTGGGGAGGGTCACCCCTCCACTTT.